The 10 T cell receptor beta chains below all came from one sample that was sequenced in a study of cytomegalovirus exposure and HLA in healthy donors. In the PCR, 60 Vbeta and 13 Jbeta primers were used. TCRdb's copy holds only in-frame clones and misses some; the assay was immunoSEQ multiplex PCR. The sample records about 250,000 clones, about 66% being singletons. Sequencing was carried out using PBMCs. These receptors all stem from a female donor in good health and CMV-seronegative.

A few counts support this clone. The CDR3 sequence is CASSQDAGSIYNEQFF. CDR3 in DNA: TGTGCCAGCAGCCAAGACGCCGGGAGTATATACAATGAGCAGTTCTTC. The V call is TRBV4-2, the J call TRBJ2-1; D may be TRBD2 (6 bases). This CDR3 contains 16 residues. CDR1 and CDR2 (germline): LGHNA, YNFKEQ. V gave up 0 bases and J gave up 4 bases, with 13 bases separating them.

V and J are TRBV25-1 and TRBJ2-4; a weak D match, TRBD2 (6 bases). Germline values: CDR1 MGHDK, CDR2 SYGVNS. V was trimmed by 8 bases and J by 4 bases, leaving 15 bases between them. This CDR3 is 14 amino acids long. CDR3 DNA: TGTGCCAGCCAACCCCGGGGGATGAAAAACATTCAGTACTTC. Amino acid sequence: CASQPRGMKNIQYF.

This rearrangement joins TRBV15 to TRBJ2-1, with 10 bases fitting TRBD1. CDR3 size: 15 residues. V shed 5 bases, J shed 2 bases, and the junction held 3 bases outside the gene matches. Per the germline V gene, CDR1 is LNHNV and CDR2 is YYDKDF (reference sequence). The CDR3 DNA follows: TGTGCCACCAGCGGGGACAGGGGTCCCTACAATGAGCAGTTCTTC. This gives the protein CATSGDRGPYNEQFF.

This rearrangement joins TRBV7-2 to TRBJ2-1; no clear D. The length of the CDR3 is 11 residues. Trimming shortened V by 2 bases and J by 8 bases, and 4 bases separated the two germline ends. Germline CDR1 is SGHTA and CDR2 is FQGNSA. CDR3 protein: CASSLIYEQFF. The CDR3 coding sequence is TGTGCCAGCAGCTTAATCTATGAGCAGTTCTTC.

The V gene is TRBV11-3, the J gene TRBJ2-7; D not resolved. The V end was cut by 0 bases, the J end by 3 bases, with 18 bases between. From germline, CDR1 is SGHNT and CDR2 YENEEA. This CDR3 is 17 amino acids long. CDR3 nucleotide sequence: TGTGCCAGCAGCTTAGATCCCTCCGCCAACGCGATCTACGAGCAGTACTTC. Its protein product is CASSLDPSANAIYEQYF. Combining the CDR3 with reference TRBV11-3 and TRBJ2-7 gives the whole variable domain EAGVVQSPRYKIIEKKQPVAFWCNPISGHNTLYWYLQNLGQGPELLIRYENEEAVDDSQLPKDRFSAERLKGVDSTLKIQPAELGDSAVYLCASSLDPSANAIYEQYFGPGTRLTVT.

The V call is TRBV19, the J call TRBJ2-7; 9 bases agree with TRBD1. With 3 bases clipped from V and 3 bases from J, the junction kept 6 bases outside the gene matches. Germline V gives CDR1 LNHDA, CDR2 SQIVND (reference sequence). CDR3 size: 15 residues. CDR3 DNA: TGTGCCAGTAGTATGGGACAGGGTAGCATCTACGAGCAGTACTTC. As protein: CASSMGQGSIYEQYF.

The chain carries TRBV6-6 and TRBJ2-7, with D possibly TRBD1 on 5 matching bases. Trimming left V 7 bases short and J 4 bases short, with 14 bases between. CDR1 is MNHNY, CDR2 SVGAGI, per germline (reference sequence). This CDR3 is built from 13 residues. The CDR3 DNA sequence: TGTGCCAGCACCTGGAAAGGGGTGTACGAGCAGTACTTC. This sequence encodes CASTWKGVYEQYF.

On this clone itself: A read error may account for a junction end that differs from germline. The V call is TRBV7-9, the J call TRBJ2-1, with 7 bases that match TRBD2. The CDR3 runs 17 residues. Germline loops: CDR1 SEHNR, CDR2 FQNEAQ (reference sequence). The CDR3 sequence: CSSSLAWEGDSYNEQFF. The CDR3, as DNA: TGTTCCAGCAGCTTAGCGTGGGAGGGAGACTCCTACAATGAGCAGTTCTTC.

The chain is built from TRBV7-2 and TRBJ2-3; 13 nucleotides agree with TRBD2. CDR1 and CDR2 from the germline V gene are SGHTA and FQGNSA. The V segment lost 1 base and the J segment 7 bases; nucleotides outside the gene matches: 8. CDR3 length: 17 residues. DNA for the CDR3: TGTGCCAGCAGCTTAGAAGGACTAGCGGGAGTATTTTATACGCAGTATTTT. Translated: CASSLEGLAGVFYTQYF.

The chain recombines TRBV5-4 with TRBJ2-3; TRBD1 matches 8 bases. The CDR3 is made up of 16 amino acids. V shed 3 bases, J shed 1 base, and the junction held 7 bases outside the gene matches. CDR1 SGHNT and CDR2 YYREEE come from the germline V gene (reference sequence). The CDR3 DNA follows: TGTGCCAGCAGCTCGGGACAGGCCTCAGGCACAGATACGCAGTATTTT. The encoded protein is CASSSGQASGTDTQYF. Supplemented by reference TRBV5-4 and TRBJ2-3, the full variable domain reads ETGVTQSPTHLIKTRGQQVTLRCSSQSGHNTVSWYQQALGQGPQFIFQYYREEENGRGNFPPRFSGLQFPNYSSELNVNALELDDSALYLCASSSGQASGTDTQYFGPGTRLTVL.